These 22 T cell receptor beta chains originate from one sample sequenced in a study of molecular identifiers for immune sequencing clone quantification. Each CDR3 protein gets one entry after TCRdb re-called the PCR reads with MiXCR. The data show around 480,000 distinct CDR3 sequences, with about 25% seen just once and over 0.6% held by the top ten. The sample comprised naive CD8+ T cells from blood, with Jurkat cell RNA spiked in. The subset denotes: FACS-sorted CD8+CD4-CCR7+CD45RA+ naive T cells. These receptors all stem from a human donor in good health. Some libraries in this study had Jurkat cell RNA spiked in.

The chain carries TRBV12-3 or TRBV12-4 and TRBJ2-3; possible D gene TRBD1, 6 bases. There are 16 residues in the CDR3. The V gene lost 2 bases and the J gene lost 2 bases, with 14 bases spanning the gap. DNA of the CDR3: TGTGCCAGCAGTTTAACGCAGGGGCGGTTCACAGATACGCAGTATTTT. Protein sequence: CASSLTQGRFTDTQYF.

The chain uses TRBV30 and TRBJ2-2; no definite D call. Germline assignment: CDR1 GTSNPN and CDR2 SVGIG (reference sequence). The CDR3 totals 12 residues. The germline V and J ends were trimmed by 8 bases and 3 bases, with 10 bases remaining between them. The CDR3 spells CAQKVDTGELFF. DNA of the CDR3: TGTGCCCAAAAGGTCGACACCGGGGAGCTGTTTTTT.

The V gene is TRBV20-1, the J gene TRBJ2-7; 9 nucleotides match TRBD2. Germline assignment: CDR1 DFQATT and CDR2 SNEGSKA (reference sequence). CDR3 length equals 15 residues. V trimming: 0 bases; J trimming: 3 bases; junction bases outside the gene matches: 6. The CDR3 DNA is TGCAGTGCTAGAGATTGGCTAGCGGGGAACTACGAGCAGTACTTC. It encodes CSARDWLAGNYEQYF.

This clonotype has ten or more counts. The chain combines TRBV5-1 with TRBJ1-3, with 9 positions matching TRBD1. Germline CDR1 SGHRS, CDR2 YFSETQ. The CDR3 contains 15 residues. Trimming removed 4 bases from V and 4 bases from J; junction bases left unmatched: 6. CDR3 nucleotide sequence: TGCGCCAGCAGCCCGGACAGGGGTTCCGGAAACACCATATATTTT. Residues: CASSPDRGSGNTIYF.

This clonotype was seen many times. V and J are TRBV4-3 and TRBJ2-3, with 7 nucleotides matching TRBD2. The CDR3 totals 16 residues. Germline V gives CDR1 LGHNA, CDR2 YSLEER. The junction had 5 bases not matched to a gene; V was cut back by 0 bases and J by 2 bases. CDR3 sequence: CASSQDRTSSTDTQYF. CDR3 bases: TGCGCCAGCAGCCAAGACCGGACTAGTTCCACAGATACGCAGTATTTT.

The sample holds many counts of this clonotype. This chain connects TRBV7-9 to TRBJ2-7, with a weak D call TRBD2 (5 bases). CDR3 size: 12 residues. Germline V lookup: CDR1 SEHNR, CDR2 FQNEAQ (reference sequence). V was pared by 4 bases and J by 12 bases, with 16 bases between. CDR3 DNA: TGTGCCAGCAGCTCCTCCCACGCCGAGGGGTACTTC. Its protein product is CASSSSHAEGYF. The full variable domain, with the rest looked up from reference TRBV7-9 and TRBJ2-7, is DTGVSQNPRHKITKRGQNVTFRCDPISEHNRLYWYRQTLGQGPEFLTYFQNEAQLEKSRLLSDRFSAERPKGSFSTLEIQRTEQGDSAMYLCASSSSHAEGYFGPGTRLTVT.

This clonotype occurred many times. This rearrangement joins TRBV5-8 to TRBJ2-7; D tentatively reads TRBD1 or TRBD2 (5 bases each). CDR3 length equals 14 residues. Trimming removed 7 bases from V and 5 bases from J, with 19 bases in between. The germline V gene has CDR1 SGHTS and CDR2 YDEGEE. The CDR3, as DNA: TGTGCCAGCGCCCGAGGGGTAGCGCCGAACGAGCAGTACTTC. This translates into CASARGVAPNEQYF.

Turning to this clonotype: Possible read error: a much larger clone is one base away. The J gene is TRBJ1-1, the V gene TRBV4-1, with TRBD1 matching over 7 bases. Germline V gene lookup returns CDR1 MGHRA and CDR2 YSYEKL. The CDR3 extends over 18 amino acids. The CDR3 loop is CASRPWTGPYKMNTETFF. CDR3 nucleotides: TGCGCCAGCAGGCCCTGGACAGGACCATATAAAATGAACACTGAAACTTTCTTT.

This clonotype occurred many times. V and J are TRBV14 and TRBJ2-5; D remains ambiguous. The germline CDR1 and CDR2 sequences are SGHDN and FVKESK. CDR3 length: 14 amino acids. V lost 2 bases and J lost 1, with 8 bases in between. CDR3 sequence reads: CASSQRNSQETQYF. For the CDR3, the DNA is TGTGCCAGCAGCCAACGGAACAGCCAAGAGACCCAGTACTTC.

This clonotype was picked up a small number of times. A read error is possible here, since a much larger clone lies one base away. CDR3 nucleotide sequence: TGCGCCAGCAACCAAATGACAGCAGATACGCAGTATTTT. Translating it yields CASNQMTADTQYF. This chain connects TRBV4-1 to TRBJ2-3, with D perhaps matching TRBD1 (5 bases). The CDR3 has 13 amino acids. Germline CDR1 and CDR2: MGHRA and YSYEKL.

This clonotype was seen at least ten times. The chain has TRBV15 and TRBJ2-2; maybe TRBD1 (6 bases). This CDR3 is 13 amino acids long. Trimming removed 0 bases at V and 11 bases at J, with 10 bases between. Germline lookup yields CDR1 LNHNV and CDR2 YYDKDF (reference sequence). The DNA of the CDR3 is TGTGCCACCAGCAGAGAGGGGGCGGCTGAGCTGTTTTTT. Translated, it gives CATSREGAAELFF.

A remark on this clonotype: A much more abundant neighbour one base away suggests this may be a read error. The J gene is TRBJ2-3, the V gene TRBV4-3; D is unresolved. The CDR3 has 13 amino acids. V was clipped by 1 base and J by 6 bases, with 8 bases between them. Germline V gene lookup returns CDR1 LGHNA and CDR2 YSLEER. In DNA form, the CDR3 reads TGCGCCAGCAGCCAAGCCAAAGCGGATACGCAGTATTTT. It specifies CASSQAKADTQYF.

Notes on this clonotype: It may be a read error: a sequence one base away is much more abundant. Likely a read error: the CDR3 ends without its conserved phenylalanine or tryptophan. V gene TRBV3-1 combines with J gene TRBJ2-7; tentatively, D is TRBD2 (6 bases). Per germline, CDR1 LGHDT and CDR2 YNNKEL (reference sequence). The V gene lost 3 bases and the J gene lost 3 bases, with 15 bases spanning the gap. The CDR3 has 15 amino acids. This CDR3 reads CASSQAGLGYYEQYS. In DNA form, the CDR3 reads TGTGCCAGCAGCCAGGCGGGACTTGGGTACTACGAGCAGTACTCC.

With regard to this clonotype: This clone may be a read error of a much larger clone one base away. The CDR3: CASSATGTNQYEQYF. CDR3 nucleotides: TGTGCCAGCAGCGCTACCGGGACGAACCAGTACGAGCAGTACTTC. This sequence joins TRBV9 and TRBJ2-7; D possibly uses TRBD1 or TRBD2 (5 bases each). Trimming took 3 bases from V and 4 from J, leaving 17 bases between them. The CDR3 runs to 15 residues. Germline V CDR1 and CDR2: SGDLS, YYNGEE.

The CDR3 DNA follows: TGTGCCAGCAGCCAAGGGACTAGCGGGGCCCAAGAGACCCAGTACTTC. Translation: CASSQGTSGAQETQYF. This chain uses TRBV14 with TRBJ2-5; 12 bases are shared with TRBD2. J gave up 1 base and V 1 base, and 1 base lay outside the gene matches. This CDR3 has 16 amino acids. Per the germline V gene, CDR1 is SGHDN and CDR2 is FVKESK.

This clonotype appeared many times. This CDR3 is CASSLWSEETQYF. CDR3 nucleotide sequence: TGTGCCAGCAGCTTATGGTCAGAAGAGACCCAGTACTTC. The V call is TRBV7-2, the J call TRBJ2-5; D is ambiguous. Per germline, CDR1 SGHTA and CDR2 FQGNSA. Deletions cut 2 bases from V and 3 bases from J, with 7 bases between. CDR3 length: 13 residues.

This clonotype was observed a handful of times. The chain recombines TRBV3-1 with TRBJ2-3; 7 nucleotides match TRBD1. Germline CDR1 and CDR2: LGHDT and YNNKEL (reference sequence). V dropped 0 bases and J dropped 5; count of bases not matched to a gene: 8. CDR3 length equals 16 residues. CDR3 sequence reads: CASSQEGGETIDTQYF. The DNA of the CDR3 is TGTGCCAGCAGCCAAGAAGGGGGCGAGACGATAGATACGCAGTATTTT.

A remark on this clonotype: A read error may account for a junction end that differs from germline. The DNA of the CDR3 is TGCGGCGTTGAGTTATCGAACGGGGATACGCAGTATTTT. Translating it yields CGVELSNGDTQYF. This chain connects TRBV29-1 to TRBJ2-3; no definite D call. The CDR3 totals 13 residues. Germline V gene data show CDR1 as SQVTM and CDR2 as ANQGSEA.

The rearrangement uses TRBV25-1 and TRBJ2-7; D gene ambiguous. CDR1 and CDR2 from the germline V gene are MGHDK and SYGVNS. With 1 base removed from V and 1 base from J, the gap between germline ends came to 11 bases. This CDR3 region has 15 residues. CDR3 sequence reads: CASSEFLGHSYEQYF. Here the CDR3 DNA reads TGTGCCAGCAGTGAATTTTTAGGGCATTCCTACGAGCAGTACTTC.

V usage is TRBV19 and J usage is TRBJ1-1; a possible D gene is TRBD1 (5 bases). The V and J ends lost 9 bases and 9 bases respectively, with 14 bases between them. Germline CDR1 and CDR2: LNHDA and SQIVND (reference sequence). CDR3 length: 11 residues. The CDR3 DNA sequence: TGTGCCAGCAAAACGGGGGAAAAAGCTTTCTTT. Translated, it gives CASKTGEKAFF.

This rearrangement joins TRBV6-6 to TRBJ1-4, with 9 bases lining up with TRBD1. There are 16 residues in the CDR3. Germline V gives CDR1 MNHNY, CDR2 SVGAGI (reference sequence). V lost 0 bases to trimming and J lost 3 bases; unmatched junction nucleotides: 2. The CDR3 sequence is CASSYSTGGPNEKLFF. The CDR3 nucleotides read TGTGCCAGCAGTTACTCGACAGGGGGTCCTAATGAAAAACTGTTTTTT.

This chain links TRBV25-1 with TRBJ2-7; TRBD2 agrees at 13 bases. CDR3 length: 15 residues. CDR1 and CDR2 (germline): MGHDK, SYGVNS. The V and J ends lost 6 bases and 6 bases, in that order; junction bases with no gene match: 8. CDR3 nucleotide sequence: TGTGCCAGCAGCTTCAGCGGACTAGCGGGAGCCGAGCAGTACTTC. Amino acid sequence: CASSFSGLAGAEQYF.